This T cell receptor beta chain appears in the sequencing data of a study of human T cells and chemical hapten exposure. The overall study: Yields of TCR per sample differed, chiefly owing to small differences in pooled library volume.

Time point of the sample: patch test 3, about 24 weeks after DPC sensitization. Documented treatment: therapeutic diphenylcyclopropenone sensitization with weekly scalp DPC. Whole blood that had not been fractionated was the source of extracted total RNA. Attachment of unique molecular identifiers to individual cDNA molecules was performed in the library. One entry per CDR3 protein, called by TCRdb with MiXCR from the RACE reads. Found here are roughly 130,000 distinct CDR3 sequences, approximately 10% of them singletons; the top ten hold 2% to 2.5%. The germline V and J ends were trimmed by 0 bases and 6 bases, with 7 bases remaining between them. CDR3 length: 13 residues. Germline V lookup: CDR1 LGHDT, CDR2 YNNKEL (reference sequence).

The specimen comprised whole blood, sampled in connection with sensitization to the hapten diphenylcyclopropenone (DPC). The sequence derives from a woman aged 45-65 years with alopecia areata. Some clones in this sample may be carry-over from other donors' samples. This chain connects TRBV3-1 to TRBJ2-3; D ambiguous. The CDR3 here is CASSQDVRDTQYF. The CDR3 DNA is TGTGCCAGCAGCCAAGACGTCAGGGATACGCAGTATTTT.